The 5 T cell receptor beta chains presented below share a single source sample, sequenced in a study of control samples from healthy donors and cancer patients. Assay used: immunoSEQ multiplex PCR; TCRdb lists only in-frame clones, some missing. Of 170,000 or so clones listed, 90% to 95% are singletons. The sample comprised blood. All receptors derive from a man younger than 35 in good health.

This clone has only one observation. The V call is TRBV7-8, the J call TRBJ1-2; D call uncertain. The CDR3 contains 14 residues. CDR1 and CDR2 (germline): SGHVS, FQNEAQ. V gave up 1 base and J gave up 8 bases, with 14 bases separating them. CDR3 residues: CASSLGGDASGYTF. The CDR3, as DNA: TGTGCCAGCAGCTTAGGTGGGGATGCAAGCGGCTACACCTTC.

This clone was seen more than once but under ten times. V and J are TRBV5-8 and TRBJ1-4; no clear D gene. CDR1 is SGHTS, CDR2 YDEGEE, per germline. V gave up 2 bases and J gave up 0 bases, with 8 bases separating them. CDR3 length: 15 amino acids. CDR3 DNA sequence: TGTGCCAGCAGCTTTCTGGGCACAACTAATGAAAAACTGTTTTTT. Residues: CASSFLGTTNEKLFF.

The chain employs TRBV10-2 and TRBJ1-5; 9 bases are shared with TRBD1. Trimming took 5 bases from V and 7 from J; bases not matched to a gene: 6. The CDR3 contains 14 residues. Germline V gene lookup returns CDR1 WSHSY and CDR2 SAAADI. The CDR3 is CASSTQGAKQPQHF. CDR3 nucleotide sequence: TGCGCCAGCAGTACACAGGGGGCTAAGCAGCCCCAGCATTTT.

The CDR3 loop is CASSFLGLNSGNTIYF. The CDR3 DNA is TGTGCCAGCAGCTTTTTGGGACTCAACTCTGGAAACACCATATATTTT. The chain carries TRBV5-6 and TRBJ1-3; perhaps TRBD1 as D (5 bases). V gave up 2 bases and J gave up 0 bases, with 12 bases separating them. In germline, CDR1 is SGHDT, CDR2 YYEEEE. This CDR3 has 16 residues.

CDR3 coding DNA: TGCGCCAGCAGCCAAGATCTCGCATCCATGGGGTCACCCCTCCACTTT. This codes for CASSQDLASMGSPLHF. This chain links TRBV4-1 with TRBJ1-6; no definite D call. Germline-derived CDR1 and CDR2 are MGHRA and YSYEKL. The CDR3 sequence is 16 residues long. V was cut by 0 bases and J by 10 bases, with 16 bases left in between.